These 20 T cell receptor beta chains were all obtained from the same sample, sequenced in a study of T-cell memory formation after mild COVID-19. TCRdb fed the 5' RACE reads into MiXCR, producing one record per CDR3 protein. The sample yields 110,000 to 150,000 distinct CDR3 sequences, around 14% seen once. Input material: PBMCs or a T cell subset sorted from them (not recorded which). Receptors originate from an adult woman who had mild COVID-19 (a few samples of this study predate the infection). Cell type and time point are not known.

This chain links TRBV9 with TRBJ2-2; D uncertain. Looked up from germline, CDR1 is SGDLS and CDR2 is YYNGEE. The V and J ends lost 2 bases and 0 bases respectively, with 14 bases between them. This CDR3 comprises 17 residues. The CDR3 bases are TGTGCCAGCAGCGTGCCAGACGTGGGCCCGAACACCGGGGAGCTGTTTTTT. Translation gives CASSVPDVGPNTGELFF.

This clonotype was counted ten times or more. J is TRBJ2-7 and V is TRBV10-2, with 13 bases matching TRBD2. This CDR3 region has 20 residues. Germline assignment: CDR1 WSHSY and CDR2 SAAADI. V dropped 4 bases and J dropped 0; count of bases not matched to a gene: 15. The CDR3 loop reads CASSGQHTGLAGLTSYEQYF. CDR3 nucleotides: TGCGCCAGCAGTGGCCAACACACGGGACTAGCGGGATTAACCTCCTACGAGCAGTACTTC.

The chain combines TRBV12-3 or TRBV12-4 with TRBJ2-1; tentative D call: TRBD1 (6 bases). The CDR3 has 16 residues. V lost 1 base, J lost 4 bases, and 14 bases lay in between. In DNA form, the CDR3 reads TGTGCCAGCAGTTTAGGACCCCTTACAGGGTACAATGAGCAGTTCTTC. The encoded protein is CASSLGPLTGYNEQFF.

The chain links TRBV13 to TRBJ1-5; D is ambiguous. CDR1 PRHDT and CDR2 FYEKMQ come from the germline V gene (reference sequence). This CDR3 is built from 14 residues. Trimming removed 0 bases from V and 6 bases from J, with 9 bases in between. CDR3 loop: CASSLGWVGQPQHF. The CDR3 DNA reads TGTGCCAGCAGCTTAGGATGGGTCGGTCAGCCCCAGCATTTT. The variable domain in full, completed from reference TRBV13 and TRBJ1-5, reads AAGVIQSPRHLIKEKRETATLKCYPIPRHDTVYWYQQGPGQDPQFLISFYEKMQSDKGSIPDRFSAQQFSDYHSELNMSSLELGDSALYFCASSLGWVGQPQHFGDGTRLSIL.

In this sample, this clonotype turned up a few times. The J gene is TRBJ2-6, the V gene TRBV5-1; D gene ambiguous. From germline, CDR1 is SGHRS and CDR2 YFSETQ. This CDR3 is built from 19 residues. V was pared by 4 bases and J by 2 bases, with 22 bases between. This CDR3 is CASSRTVGPKGAGANVLTF. CDR3 in DNA: TGCGCCAGCAGCCGGACGGTAGGGCCCAAGGGTGCTGGGGCCAACGTCCTGACTTTC.

This chain uses TRBV5-6 with TRBJ2-7; D tentatively reads TRBD1 or TRBD2 (5 bases each). The V end lost 0 bases, the J end lost 7 bases, and 17 bases lay between the germline ends. CDR1 is SGHDT, CDR2 YYEEEE, per germline. The CDR3 extends over 15 amino acids. The CDR3 DNA is TGTGCCAGCAGCTTGGCTGCCCTGGTGGGGGAGGAGCAGTACTTC. It codes for CASSLAALVGEEQYF.

V gene TRBV12-3 or TRBV12-4 combines with J gene TRBJ2-1, with D hard to call. The CDR3 is 14 residues long. V was cut by 3 bases and J by 8 bases, with 14 bases left in between. The CDR3 sequence: CASSLSDGPHEQFF. The CDR3 bases are TGTGCCAGCAGTTTGAGCGATGGACCACATGAGCAGTTCTTC.

This clonotype appeared a few times. V and J are TRBV12-3 or TRBV12-4 and TRBJ2-3, with unresolved D. The CDR3 contains 14 residues. V shed 0 bases and J shed 0 bases, with 4 bases lying between them. As DNA, the CDR3 is TGTGCCAGCAGTTTAGCGGACAGCACAGATACGCAGTATTTT. As protein: CASSLADSTDTQYF.

In this sample, this clonotype turned up many times. The rearrangement joins TRBV4-1 to TRBJ1-3; TRBD1 is a possible D gene (6 bases). From germline, CDR1 is MGHRA and CDR2 YSYEKL. Trimming shortened V by 6 bases and J by 0 bases, and 15 bases separated the two germline ends. This CDR3 comprises 16 residues. CDR3 coding DNA: TGCGCCAGCAGACCCGTCGGACAGCTCTCTGGAAACACCATATATTTT. Translated, it gives CASRPVGQLSGNTIYF.

This clonotype has a handful of counts. The V gene is TRBV27, the J gene TRBJ2-2; D not resolved. This CDR3 spans 12 amino acids. The germline CDR1 and CDR2 sequences are MNHEY and SMNVEV (reference sequence). The V end lost 3 bases, the J end lost 5 bases, and 4 bases lay between the germline ends. The CDR3 region has the DNA TGTGCCAGCAGTTTTCCTACCGGGGAGCTGTTTTTT. Translated: CASSFPTGELFF.

This clonotype was observed at least ten times. The chain employs TRBV5-5 and TRBJ2-3, with TRBD2 identical over 7 bases. V gave up 3 bases and J gave up 0 bases; unmatched junction bases: 4. The CDR3 covers 15 residues. CDR1 SGHKS and CDR2 YYEKEE come from the germline V gene (reference sequence). CDR3 in amino acids: CASSSGTTSTDTQYF. The CDR3 coding sequence is TGTGCCAGCAGCTCCGGGACTACAAGCACAGATACGCAGTATTTT.

This clonotype has more than one count but fewer than ten. The rearrangement joins TRBV12-3 or TRBV12-4 to TRBJ2-7; D gene uncertain. Between the trimmed V and J ends, which lost 7 bases and 9 bases, there was a span of 22 bases. The CDR3 runs 14 residues. Here the CDR3 reads CASTPGRSFSGQYF. CDR3 DNA sequence: TGTGCCAGCACGCCCGGACGGAGCTTCTCTGGGCAGTACTTC.

This clonotype showed up many times. The CDR3 reads CASSLRTDTQYF. CDR3 DNA: TGTGCCAGCAGCTTACGTACAGATACGCAGTATTTT. The chain has TRBV11-2 and TRBJ2-3; D remains ambiguous. V lost 2 bases and J 3 bases, leaving 3 bases between the germline ends. This CDR3 has 12 residues. The germline V gene encodes CDR1 SGHAT and CDR2 FQNNGV.

The chain couples TRBV12-3 or TRBV12-4 to TRBJ1-2, with D perhaps matching TRBD1 (5 bases). This CDR3 is built from 13 residues. V lost 6 bases and J 4 bases, leaving 12 bases between the germline ends. CDR3 nucleotide sequence: TGTGCCAGCAGCTCGTCCGGGGGCTATGGCTACACCTTC. Encoded protein: CASSSSGGYGYTF.

This clonotype occurred a few times. The CDR3 here is CASTPPGQLTFF. The CDR3 DNA reads as TGTGCCAGCACCCCACCTGGGCAGCTTACTTTCTTT. The chain joins TRBV6-2 or TRBV6-3 to TRBJ1-1; D not resolved. V was shortened by 7 bases and J by 12 bases, with 18 bases between the two germline ends. Per germline, CDR1 MNHEY and CDR2 SVGEGT. The CDR3 covers 12 residues.

The genes are TRBV9 and TRBJ1-2; D might be TRBD1 (6 bases). Per the germline V gene, CDR1 is SGDLS and CDR2 is YYNGEE. The CDR3 totals 16 residues. Trimming stripped 0 bases from V and 4 bases from J, with 16 bases between. The CDR3 spells CASSVGSGAPVYGYTF. The CDR3 DNA follows: TGTGCCAGCAGCGTAGGGTCGGGGGCGCCCGTCTATGGCTACACCTTC.

The chain has TRBV4-2 and TRBJ2-3; 12 nucleotides line up with TRBD2. Trimming removed 0 bases from V and 6 bases from J; junction bases left unmatched: 4. Per the germline V gene, CDR1 is LGHNA and CDR2 is YNFKEQ. This CDR3 has 16 amino acids. CDR3 in amino acids: CASSQEASGGADTQYF. In DNA form, the CDR3 reads TGTGCCAGCAGCCAAGAGGCTAGCGGGGGGGCCGATACGCAGTATTTT.

The chain carries TRBV5-5 and TRBJ2-7; D might be TRBD1 (5 bases). V was cut by 2 bases and J by 1 base, with 10 bases left in between. Per germline, CDR1 SGHKS and CDR2 YYEKEE (reference sequence). The CDR3 loop spans 14 amino acids. The CDR3 nucleotides are TGTGCCAGCAGCTTAACTCCAGGGTCCTACGAGCAGTACTTC. Its translation: CASSLTPGSYEQYF.

This chain links TRBV12-3 or TRBV12-4 with TRBJ1-1; no definite D call. Trimming left V 5 bases short and J 4 bases short, with 14 bases between. The CDR3 runs to 14 residues. The DNA of the CDR3 is TGTGCCAGCAGTCCAAGCCTTTGGGGCACTGAAGCTTTCTTT. This translates into CASSPSLWGTEAFF.

This clonotype was detected a few times. V gene TRBV7-9 combines with J gene TRBJ2-1, with D possibly being TRBD1 (6 bases). CDR1 and CDR2 from the germline V gene are SEHNR and FQNEAQ (reference sequence). Trimming removed 2 bases from V and 8 bases from J, with 13 bases in between. This CDR3 spans 14 amino acids. The CDR3 DNA sequence: TGTGCCAGCAGCTTACAGAGACAGGCGTATGAGCAGTTCTTC. Protein product: CASSLQRQAYEQFF.